Listed below are T cell receptor beta chains from one sample, sequenced in a study of blood T cell repertoires in COVID-19. The table came from immunoSEQ multiplex PCR; TCRdb's copy has only in-frame clones and leaves some out. The profile shows under 450,000 clones, about 90% of them singletons. The sample consisted of PBMCs or T cells enriched from blood (not recorded which). Receptor source: a woman in her 30s who had recovered from COVID-19. The conserved cysteine and the conserved F or W are not part of the CDR3 here. The size of a clone is reported for some rows only, either as once, few or many, or as a class for expanded clones.

clone_size v_call cdr3_aa
. TRBV4-2 ASSQERGFSGSLGEQY
once TRBV6-5 ASSRSGGSYNEQF
. TRBV28 ASSPRLSGRTQY
. TRBV18 ASSPKVGDRGDEQY
. TRBV6-5 ASIPNGDSSYEQY
. TRBV18 ASSPSGSYEQY
. TRBV9 ASSSPGKDTQY
. TRBV10-3 AISESTGGDEQF
once TRBV3-1/TRBV3-2 ASSQGPQGARGYT
. TRBV7-9 ASSLVIAGYYEQY
. TRBV29-1 SVEGTGDLEDEQY
. TRBV5-6 ASSLGRLQGTEAF
few TRBV27 ASSPIGTGGYGYT
. TRBV6-1 ASSEVGGAGEAF
. TRBV21-1 ASSKQGATYEQY
. TRBV28 ASSLGTKVLREQF
. TRBV5-6 ASSLDQYAGYPYEQY
. TRBV29-1 SGPTSGRGTGELF
. TRBV7-8 ASSLAQAEVSRQY
. TRBV6-1 ASSERQGEDYGYT
. TRBV28 ASSLSPPGGWTEAF
. TRBV28 ASRPGLAGIPN
. TRBV5-8 ASSTGFSPLH
. TRBV2 ASRTGHEQY
. TRBV7-2 ASSPGGAQETQY
. TRBV5-1 ASSQSGIPYEQY
. TRBV7-3 ASSFWTGDNSPLH
. TRBV28 ASSSRRRVVSYNEQF
. TRBV6-5 ASKFGENTEAF
once TRBV9 ASSVGGQGAHEQY
. TRBV30 AWTGAMGSPLH